These 9 T cell receptor beta chains originate from one sample sequenced in a study of spatial heterogeneity in lung cancer. Time point reported: blood at routine non-recurrence follow-up after resection. TCRdb analysed the 5' RACE reads with MiXCR anew, one entry per CDR3 protein. This repertoire shows about 70,000 distinct CDR3 sequences, less than 9.5% found once; its top ten account for under 2.5%. The material sequenced was PBMCs, taken at follow-up. Every receptor here comes from a female donor with early-stage non-small cell lung cancer.

CDR3 protein: CSVALDRDQPQHF. The CDR3 DNA reads as TGCAGCGTTGCTCTGGACAGGGATCAGCCCCAGCATTTT. The chain is built from TRBV29-1 and TRBJ1-5, with 8 bases fitting TRBD1. The V gene's germline CDR1 is SQVTM and CDR2 ANQGSEA. V was pared by 4 bases and J by 5 bases, with 4 bases of the junction left unmatched. CDR3 length equals 13 residues.

This clonotype came up a few times. The V call is TRBV9, the J call TRBJ2-3; either TRBD1 or TRBD2 may fit D (5 bases each). V lost 1 base and J 0 bases, leaving 9 bases between the germline ends. CDR1 SGDLS and CDR2 YYNGEE come from the germline V gene. The CDR3 is 15 residues long. CDR3 region: CASSVSGASTDTQYF. CDR3 sequence (DNA): TGTGCCAGCAGCGTATCCGGGGCTAGCACAGATACGCAGTATTTT.

This clonotype was counted ten times or more. The chain links TRBV2 to TRBJ2-1, with a weak D call TRBD2 (6 bases). This CDR3 has 12 amino acids. Germline CDR1 SNHLY, CDR2 FYNNEI. Trimming shortened V by 8 bases and J by 8 bases, and 13 bases separated the two germline ends. This CDR3 is CASFRGSDEQFF. CDR3 DNA sequence: TGTGCCAGCTTTCGGGGGAGCGATGAGCAGTTCTTC.

The table lists this clonotype with a few counts. The gene calls are TRBV12-3 or TRBV12-4 and TRBJ1-3; a possible D gene is TRBD1 (6 bases). Deletions cut 6 bases from V and 5 bases from J, with 17 bases between. The CDR3 runs to 15 residues. The chain's CDR3 is CASRPLDRDRNTIYF. The CDR3 coding sequence is TGTGCCAGCAGGCCCCTTGACCGGGACAGAAACACCATATATTTT.

This clonotype was observed at least ten times. The chain combines TRBV18 with TRBJ2-7, with 7 bases aligning to TRBD1. The CDR3 is 14 residues long. CDR1 is KGHSH and CDR2 is LQKENI in the germline V gene. V gave up 3 bases and J gave up 0 bases; unmatched junction bases: 2. The CDR3 DNA reads TGTGCCAGCTCACCCGGACAGGACTCCTACGAGCAGTACTTC. Amino acid sequence: CASSPGQDSYEQYF.

This clonotype was detected many times. V gene TRBV10-3 combines with J gene TRBJ2-5; a possible D gene is TRBD1 (6 bases). This CDR3 is built from 13 residues. The ends were cut back, 7 bases at V and 5 bases at J, with 14 bases in the middle. Germline-derived CDR1 and CDR2 are ENHRY and SYGVKD. The chain's CDR3 is CAINRDTWETQYF. The CDR3 DNA reads TGTGCCATCAATCGGGACACCTGGGAGACCCAGTACTTC.

This clonotype was observed at least ten times. The chain couples TRBV6-5 to TRBJ1-4; D possibly corresponds to TRBD1 (5 bases). Trimming left V 4 bases short and J 7 bases short, with 13 bases between. This CDR3 spans 14 amino acids. Germline assignment: CDR1 MNHEY and CDR2 SVGAGI. The CDR3 here is CASSLGQGFEKLFF. CDR3 coding DNA: TGTGCCAGCAGTTTGGGGCAGGGCTTTGAAAAACTGTTTTTT.

Many counts were recorded for this clonotype. The genes are TRBV29-1 and TRBJ2-1; 12 positions match TRBD2. The CDR3 has 17 amino acids. The junction had 10 bases not matched to a gene; V was cut back by 7 bases and J by 0 bases. Germline lookup yields CDR1 SQVTM and CDR2 ANQGSEA. The CDR3 loop reads CSAETSGRPSSYNEQFF. CDR3 DNA sequence: TGCAGCGCAGAGACTAGCGGGAGACCCAGCTCCTACAATGAGCAGTTCTTC.

This clonotype was found many times. V and J are TRBV5-1 and TRBJ2-3; the D gene is possibly TRBD2 (6 bases). The CDR3 has 14 residues. Germline values: CDR1 SGHRS, CDR2 YFSETQ. V shed 5 bases and J shed 2 bases, with 12 bases lying between them. CDR3 sequence: CASSRRDPTDTQYF. For the CDR3, the DNA is TGCGCCAGCAGTAGGAGGGACCCCACAGATACGCAGTATTTT.